This entry is about one TCR beta chain. The antigen it binds to is not known. It has no much larger one-base neighbor in the sample; base qualities were not kept. Using the deep immunoSEQ assay, TCR CDR3 regions were amplified from genomic DNA by multiplex PCR. For each cell subset, the extracted genomic DNA was distributed evenly across all wells of several immunoSEQ 96-well plates, and each plate served as one replicate. For sorted subsets, about 200 ng genomic DNA, equal to 30,000 to 35,000 T cell genomes, was loaded into each replicate PCR. Purified libraries were quantified with a Qubit 3.0 fluorometer, sized on a Bioanalyzer 2100, and re-quantified with the KAPA Library Quantification kit. Every immunoSEQ 96-well plate was sequenced on a dedicated single-read 150-cycle Illumina NextSeq 550 flow cell. The paper's data handling went like this. Because the immunoSEQ output included only junctional sequences and no quality scores, the filtering could not be the same as the filtering used for full-length reads. Sequences were annotated with PyIR, a Python wrapper for IgBLAST v1.9, and V/J genes and CDR3 were assigned using IMGT germline references. Reads were removed for weak V/J assignments (E-value above 1e-6), missing CDR3, stop codons, out-of-frame junctions, or ambiguous translated residues. V3J clonotypes were defined as sequences sharing an identical inferred V gene, J gene, and CDR3 amino acid sequence. The percentage overlap between two repertoires was calculated by dividing the number of shared unique clonotypes by the size of the smaller repertoire. Three approaches were used to assess repertoire richness: RTK rarefaction, the Chao1 estimator, and Recon v2.1 estimates of unobserved clonotypes. Generation probabilities were computed with OLGA for all TCRbeta clonotypes obtained by the gDNA method from four donors. In its TCRdb copy, this immuneACCESS table keeps in-frame sequences only and misses some clones. Where compared with another copy, unresolved V genes explain less than half of these, and the others have no known cause. Clone size and V and J calls were adopted from that table, with D and trimming inferred from the DNA. Within this sample are over 1.4 million clones, with roughly 96% of them counted one time only. Roughly 1.1% of the sample belongs to the ten largest clones.

V and J lose 9 bases and 0 bases, and a span of 12 bases separates them. The CDR3, cysteine through phenylalanine, is 14 amino acids long. Only CDR3 DNA remains: 42 bases, in frame from the first base. The germline V gene (reference sequence) supplies CDR1 LNHDA and CDR2 SQIVND. Healthy HIV-negative adults with no recently reported acute infections or vaccinations were included as donors. Only Caucasian adults living in Nashville, Tennessee, USA were represented among the donors. CD4+ T cells were enriched by magnetic negative selection, after which naive cells were positively selected on CD45RA and the negative fraction was taken as the memory subset. Blood was collected by leukapheresis, and PBMCs were isolated by Ficoll-Histopaque density gradient centrifugation and then cryopreserved in liquid nitrogen vapor phase. Purity and quantity of every magnetically sorted T cell population were checked by analytical flow cytometry. Genomic DNA was isolated from each sorted fraction and quantified by UV absorbance on a Nanodrop 2000c.

The source of the sample is a study of shared clonotypes between healthy human individuals (dated by TCRdb to 2019 to 2021). In the study overall: The cohort included three men and a couple of women between 18 and 49 years of age. For each donor, three plates each were used for CD4 naive and CD4 memory, two plates were used for CD8 naive, and one plate was used for CD8 memory. To estimate repertoire size and how much clonotype sharing occurs between individuals, the study deeply sequenced the blood TCR repertoires of a handful of healthy adults. Libraries were prepared and TCR repertoires were sequenced by different laboratories using diverse techniques, in order to increase sequencing depth and limit assay-specific biases. Between about 0.94 and 8.9 billion PBMCs per donor were obtained by leukapheresis. What the work shows at the level of the full study, not this receptor alone: Rarefaction of sorted-subset datasets indicated incomplete sequencing despite the large sequencing depth. Estimated clonotype richness was generally larger for naive than for memory subsets. Across four donors, roughly 5.1% of naive CD4, roughly 3.5% of naive CD8, around 2.1% of memory CD4, and about 0.4% of memory CD8 clonotypes were shared. The genetic and exposure-history diversity represented was limited by the small number of donors. Based on pairwise subsampling, the degree of clonotype sharing among donors was expected to be affected by sequencing depth. Only blood was sampled, and tissue TCR repertoires likely differ from those in blood. Clonotypes shared by all four sorted-subset donors showed higher generation probabilities than non-shared clonotypes.

The sequenced sample consisted of naive CD4+ T cells sorted from blood. The cell subset or site label, as the study defines it: CD45RA+ positively selected. Recombination connected TRBV19 to TRBJ2-1; the D gene cannot be resolved reliably. The clonotype originates from a man aged 25 to 45 in good health. CDR3 region: CASTETSSYNEQFF. The nucleotide sequence is given as TGTGCCAGCACAGAGACCAGCTCCTACAATGAGCAGTTCTTC.